The source of this TCR beta chain is a study of graft-versus-host responses after intestinal transplantation. On this clone: The target antigen is unknown.

Per germline, CDR1 SNHLY and CDR2 FYNNEI. This CDR3 is 23 amino acids long. Trimming at V came to 6 bases and at J to 4 bases, leaving 30 bases not matched to a gene. Some clones are missing from TCRdb's copy, which holds only in-frame ones; the method was immunoSEQ multiplex PCR. This repertoire shows about 85,000 clones, 75% to 90% found once; its top ten account for roughly a sixth. The sequence was collected from a human donor who received an intestinal transplant. The chain uses TRBV2 and TRBJ2-3; 11 bases align to TRBD2. Sequenced here: unstimulated CD8+ T cells sorted from spleen or lymph node cells, sampled before intestinal transplant. CDR3 DNA sequence: TGTGCCAGCAGACCCGGGACAGCGGTGGGACTAGCGGACGTGAGGTCGGGCCCAGATACGCAGTATTTT. Encoded protein: CASRPGTAVGLADVRSGPDTQYF.